This T cell receptor beta chain appears in the sequencing data of a study of memory CD4+ T cells and cytomegalovirus serostatus. The overall study: Healthy Belgian adult donors included under ten CMV-positive and approximately 25 CMV-negative people. Notes on the study in general: Of approximately 160 reported CMV TCRbeta sequences, under 80 were found in memory CD4+ repertoires. Suggested: most of the CMV-linked TCR signature lies in CD4+ memory cells.

The table came from immunoSEQ multiplex PCR; TCRdb's copy has only in-frame clones and leaves some out. This table holds fewer than 50,000 clones, around 80% found once. Single viable CD3+CD4+CD8-CD45RO+ cells were sorted as the memory CD4+ T cells. In the case of this clone: Its specificity is not known.

This CDR3 has 12 amino acids. The germline gives CDR1 SEHNR, CDR2 FQNEAQ (reference sequence). Trimming left V 6 bases short and J 12 bases short, with 17 bases between. The receptor was isolated from an adult in good health and CMV-seronegative. The sample was memory CD4+ T cells from blood. This chain connects TRBV7-9 to TRBJ1-2; unclear D gene. The CDR3 sequence: CASSESDKLDTF. CDR3 nucleotide sequence: TGTGCCAGCAGTGAATCAGACAAATTAGACACCTTC. Based on the CDR3 plus reference TRBV7-9 and TRBJ1-2, the full variable domain is DTGVSQNPRHKITKRGQNVTFRCDPISEHNRLYWYRQTLGQGPEFLTYFQNEAQLEKSRLLSDRFSAERPKGSFSTLEIQRTEQGDSAMYLCASSESDKLDTFGSGTRLTVV.